Presented here are 13 T cell receptor beta chains from one specimen sequenced in a study of T cell changes during pregnancy in multiple sclerosis. Assay used: immunoSEQ multiplex PCR; TCRdb lists only in-frame clones, some missing. The table shows tens of thousands of clones, with roughly 90% occurring only once. The source was peripheral blood, collected in the third trimester of pregnancy. The receptors originated from a female donor in good health, enrolled as a control in a pregnancy study.

V gene TRBV25-1 combines with J gene TRBJ2-7; tentatively, D is TRBD1 (7 bases). V lost 1 base and J lost 7, with 14 bases in between. The CDR3 consists of 14 residues. Germline values: CDR1 MGHDK, CDR2 SYGVNS. The CDR3 DNA follows: TGTGCCAGCAGTGAATCGGGGGACAGTGGGGAGCAGTACTTC. It codes for CASSESGDSGEQYF.

J is TRBJ2-1 and V is TRBV10-3; 9 nucleotides agree with TRBD1. CDR3 length equals 14 residues. Germline trimming cut 9 bases from V and 5 bases from J; bases unmatched to any gene: 8. Germline loops: CDR1 ENHRY, CDR2 SYGVKD. CDR3 sequence (DNA): TGTGCCATTGTCCCGGGACAGGGAAACAATGAGCAGTTCTTC. Translated: CAIVPGQGNNEQFF.

The V and J genes are TRBV5-8 and TRBJ1-1; possibly TRBD1 for D (6 bases). The germline gives CDR1 SGHTS, CDR2 YDEGEE. Trimming pared 2 bases from V and 6 bases from J, leaving 14 bases between. This CDR3 has 14 residues. The CDR3 loop reads CASSFLSGVSEAFF. DNA of the CDR3: TGTGCCAGCAGCTTCCTATCAGGGGTATCTGAAGCTTTCTTT.

This clone was seen once. The V and J genes are TRBV29-1 and TRBJ2-1; TRBD2 agrees at 8 bases. J lost 4 bases, V lost 4 bases, and 6 bases had no gene match. This CDR3 has 14 residues. Germline CDR1 and CDR2: SQVTM and ANQGSEA. Here the CDR3 DNA reads TGCAGCGTTGGGCGGCGGGGGGATTACAATGAGCAGTTCTTC. It specifies CSVGRRGDYNEQFF.

The V and J genes are TRBV28 and TRBJ1-5; D is uncertain. Germline loops: CDR1 MDHEN, CDR2 SYDVKM. V gave up 6 bases and J gave up 1 base, with 16 bases separating them. This CDR3 contains 16 residues. The CDR3 nucleotides read TGTGCCAGCAGCAACCGCGCCACGAGGAGCAATCAGCCCCAGCATTTT. Translation gives CASSNRATRSNQPQHF.

The J gene is TRBJ1-4, the V gene TRBV30; no clear D gene. CDR1 and CDR2 from the germline V gene are GTSNPN and SVGIG (reference sequence). Trimming took 2 bases from V and 4 from J, leaving 11 bases between them. The CDR3 runs 14 residues. In DNA, the CDR3 is TGTGCCTGGAGTCCCAGGCCTCTTAATGAAAAACTGTTTTTT. It yields the protein CAWSPRPLNEKLFF.

This chain joins TRBV5-6 and TRBJ1-2, with D maybe TRBD1 (5 bases). Per germline, CDR1 SGHDT and CDR2 YYEEEE. V was trimmed by 3 bases and J by 4 bases, leaving 16 bases between them. The CDR3 totals 15 residues. The CDR3 region is CASSSSGQGGYGYTF. CDR3 in DNA: TGTGCCAGCAGCTCCTCTGGGCAGGGAGGCTATGGCTACACCTTC.

V is TRBV9 and J is TRBJ2-2; no clear D. Germline V gene sequence: CDR1 SGDLS, CDR2 YYNGEE. V lost 2 bases to trimming and J lost 0 bases, with 5 bases between them. This CDR3 is built from 14 residues. CDR3 bases: TGTGCCAGCAGCGTGGCCGCGAACACCGGGGAGCTGTTTTTT. Encoded protein: CASSVAANTGELFF.

This clone has just one count. This chain uses TRBV25-1 with TRBJ1-2; TRBD1 might be the D (6 bases). The CDR3 runs 14 residues. V dropped 4 bases and J dropped 4 bases, with 13 bases sitting between them. Germline loops: CDR1 MGHDK, CDR2 SYGVNS. As DNA, the CDR3 is TGTGCCAGCAGTGGAGAGAACAGGGCCTATGGCTACACCTTC. Translating it yields CASSGENRAYGYTF.

The chain links TRBV21-1 to TRBJ2-7; the D segment call TRBD1 is taken from the table without a DNA check. TRBV21-1 is marked as a pseudogene. The CDR3 runs 15 residues. CDR3 loop: CASSKDSRGRKEQYF. Here the CDR3 DNA reads TGTGCCAGCAGCAAAGATTCGAGGGGGCGCAAGGAGCAGTACTTC.

This chain connects TRBV11-2 to TRBJ2-2; 9 nucleotides agree with TRBD2. The CDR3 covers 17 residues. The V gene end was trimmed by 5 bases and the J gene end by 4 bases; junction bases not matched to a gene: 11. Germline lookup yields CDR1 SGHAT and CDR2 FQNNGV. CDR3 DNA sequence: TGTGCCAGCAGCCAGATACCGGGACTAGCAATCACCGGGGAGCTGTTTTTT. Protein product: CASSQIPGLAITGELFF. The full variable domain, its missing parts supplied by reference TRBV11-2 and TRBJ2-2, is EAGVAQSPRYKIIEKRQSVAFWCNPISGHATLYWYQQILGQGPKLLIQFQNNGVVDDSQLPKDRFSAERLKGVDSTLKIQPAKLEDSAVYLCASSQIPGLAITGELFFGEGSRLTVL.

CDR3 residues: CASSVEGDSARDEQYF. For the CDR3, the DNA is TGTGCCAGCAGCGTAGAGGGCGACAGCGCAAGGGACGAGCAGTACTTC. The J gene is TRBJ2-7, the V gene TRBV9, with D perhaps TRBD1 (5 bases). CDR1 and CDR2 from the germline V gene are SGDLS and YYNGEE. The CDR3 loop spans 16 amino acids. Trimming took off 0 bases at V and 5 bases at J, with 18 bases between the two ends.

The rearrangement links TRBV5-1 to TRBJ1-3; 8 nucleotides agree with TRBD1. The trim removed 4 bases at V and 0 bases at J, leaving 3 bases unmatched. There are 15 residues in the CDR3. The germline V gene has CDR1 SGHRS and CDR2 YFSETQ. CDR3 in amino acids: CASSQDRGSGNTIYF. The DNA for the CDR3 is TGCGCCAGCAGCCAAGACAGGGGCTCTGGAAACACCATATATTTT.